This paragraph covers one TCR beta chain sequence. No antigen is known for it. Base qualities are not provided; no much larger clone lies one nucleotide away. Each collaborating institution followed its own protocols to collect whole blood in K2EDTA tubes. For TCRbeta analysis, collaborators shipped samples as frozen whole blood, isolated PBMCs, or DNA extracted from either of those sample types. These data originate in a study of blood T cell repertoires in COVID-19 (TCRdb year 2020). Regarding the study in general: The collaborator samples originated in the United States, Italy and Spain and spanned the acute and convalescent phases of COVID-19. The prospective study material was composed of cDNA or gDNA derived from T cells, B-cell-depleted T cells, or PBMCs. Deeply sampled blood TCRbeta repertoires from subjects exposed to, actively infected with, or recovered from COVID-19 were included in the dataset. The repertoires were released in a freely available public database meant as a resource for research on the immune response to SARS-CoV-2. The samples were drawn from the first 160 participants of the ongoing ImmuneRACE study and from under 1,500 subjects provided by 6 global collaborators. Sample metadata almost always included a de-identified subject ID, COVID-19 status, age in years and sex. HLA class I and class II types, where available, came from metadata supplied by the sample provider rather than from assay-based typing. Broader findings and caveats from the paper: The quantity of clinical and demographic metadata differed by source and by participant and was supplied without curation.

TCRbeta CDR3 regions were amplified from genomic DNA using the immunoSEQ Assay, a bias-controlled multiplex PCR. Per the original workflow: The number of nucleated cells in each sample was estimated from the amplification of reference gene primers within the assay. To quantify the absolute abundance of each unique TCRbeta CDR3 rearrangement, sequence reads were collapsed and filtered. For each sample, productive Simpson clonality was calculated as the square root of Simpson's diversity index across productive rearrangements. This immuneACCESS table, as held by TCRdb, lists in-frame sequences with V and J called but not all clones. Of the missing ones, under half trace to an unresolved V gene in checked studies; the others have no known cause. V and J calls and clone size are those listed in that table; D and trimming were worked out from the DNA. Counted in this sample were around 160,000 clones; approximately 80% of them appeared once. The leading ten clones occupy 10% to 15% of the sample.

V is pared back by 4 bases and J by 8 bases, with 9 bases lying between the germline termini. Reading the germline V gene gives CDR1 SGHTA and CDR2 FQGTGA. The CDR3 starts with the cysteine, ends with the phenylalanine, and has 11 residues. CDR3 DNA is the only sequence kept; it has 33 bases, read in frame from the first base. This sequence was found in a man aged 60 to 75 with active or convalescent COVID-19. Specimen: peripheral blood. The chain is assembled from TRBV7-3 and TRBJ2-7, with a weak D call of TRBD1 (6 bases match). The nucleotide sequence reads TGTGCCAGCAGCTCCGGACAGAAGCAGTACTTC. Translated, it reads CASSSGQKQYF.